This passage covers 5 T cell receptor beta chains from one sample sequenced in a study of cytomegalovirus exposure and HLA in healthy donors. Use of 60 Vbeta and 13 Jbeta primers characterized the PCR. Repertoires were generated with immunoSEQ multiplex PCR, while TCRdb's copy carries only in-frame clones and drops some. The data show about 140,000 clones, 79% seen once. The sequencing input was PBMCs. These receptors were collected from a middle-aged man in good health and CMV-seropositive.

This sequence joins TRBV2 and TRBJ2-1; TRBD2 matches 10 bases. Germline V lookup: CDR1 SNHLY, CDR2 FYNNEI. The V and J ends lost 8 bases and 9 bases, in that order; junction bases with no gene match: 13. CDR3 length: 15 amino acids. The DNA of the CDR3 is TGTGCCAGCCGCGATCTAGCGGGAGTCAAAGGTGAGCAGTTCTTC. It is translated as CASRDLAGVKGEQFF.

The rearrangement links TRBV5-1 to TRBJ2-7; 12 bases map to TRBD2. This CDR3 has 14 amino acids. Trimming cost V 0 bases and J 7 bases; bases outside gene matches: 2. Germline V CDR1 and CDR2: SGHRS, YFSETQ. CDR3 DNA: TGCGCCAGCAGCTTGGGACTAGCGGGAGCGGAGCAGTACTTC. Its protein product is CASSLGLAGAEQYF. Drawing the rest from reference TRBV5-1 and TRBJ2-7, the complete variable domain is KAGVTQTPRYLIKTRGQQVTLSCSPISGHRSVSWYQQTPGQGLQFLFEYFSETQRNKGNFPGRFSGRQFSNSRSEMNVSTLELGDSALYLCASSLGLAGAEQYFGPGTRLTVT.

V is TRBV4-1 and J is TRBJ1-4; weak D call: TRBD1 (6 bases). The CDR3 is made up of 14 amino acids. Germline V CDR1 and CDR2: MGHRA, YSYEKL. Between the trimmed V and J ends, which lost 3 bases and 8 bases, there was a span of 13 bases. CDR3 sequence reads: CASSQGGALEKLFF. The CDR3 DNA is TGCGCCAGCAGCCAGGGGGGGGCTTTGGAAAAACTGTTTTTT.

The count of this clone is one. V and J are TRBV4-2 and TRBJ2-7, with TRBD1 identical over 7 bases. Germline CDR1 LGHNA, CDR2 YNFKEQ. After removal of 0 bases from V and 4 bases from J, the junction contained 15 bases not matched to a gene. The CDR3 runs to 18 residues. The DNA of the CDR3 is TGTGCCAGCAGCCAAGAAAGGAAAGGACAGGCGGACCTTTACGAGCAGTACTTC. Its protein product is CASSQERKGQADLYEQYF.

The chain joins TRBV15 to TRBJ1-2, with D perhaps matching TRBD1 (6 bases). The CDR3 extends over 15 amino acids. In germline, CDR1 is LNHNV, CDR2 YYDKDF (reference sequence). Trimming took off 4 bases at V and 1 base at J, with 13 bases between the two ends. CDR3 protein: CATSTDRLFNYGYTF. DNA for the CDR3: TGTGCCACCAGCACCGACAGGCTCTTTAACTATGGCTACACCTTC.